The rows below give T cell receptor beta chains drawn from one sample of a study of PD-L1 blockade in urothelial cancer. TCRdb keeps only in-frame clones here, not all; method: immunoSEQ multiplex PCR. The table lists about 43,000 clones, more than 70% of them singletons. Sequenced material: PBMCs, taken around atezolizumab (anti-PD-L1) treatment. These receptors were obtained from a woman aged 55-70 years with urothelial cancer. Both conserved end residues are part of each CDR3. D genes are given only for firm matches. Some rows mark clone size as missing; the rest say once, few, many or name a class of expanded clone.

size	J	V	D	CDR3	DNA
NA	TRBJ2-5	TRBV9	TRBD1	CASSLRGGKETQYF	TGTGCCAGCAGCCTCCGAGGGGGCAAGGAGACCCAGTACTTC
NA	TRBJ1-2	TRBV5-6	TRBD1	CASSYAGGGSYGYTF	TGTGCCAGCAGCTATGCAGGGGGCGGTTCCTATGGCTACACCTTC
NA	TRBJ2-7	TRBV4-2	NA	CASSQELLGQGGTSSSYEQYF	TGTGCCAGCAGCCAAGAACTGTTGGGTCAGGGAGGTACAAGTAGCTCCTACGAGCAGTACTTC
NA	TRBJ2-5	TRBV5-1	TRBD2	CASSPGLPGETQYF	TGCGCCAGCAGCCCGGGACTACCGGGGGAGACCCAGTACTTC
NA	TRBJ2-7	TRBV28	TRBD2	CASSLGRRGLAFSSYEQYF	TGTGCCAGCAGTCTTGGGCGCCGGGGACTAGCGTTTAGCTCCTACGAGCAGTACTTC
NA	TRBJ2-7	TRBV28	TRBD1	CASTPGGWYEQYF	TGTGCCAGCACGCCAGGGGGATGGTACGAGCAGTACTTC
once	TRBJ1-1	TRBV6-5	NA	CASSSTGTFTEAFF	TGTGCCAGCAGTTCCACAGGGACCTTCACCGAAGCTTTCTTT
NA	TRBJ2-1	TRBV11-3	NA	CASSLGGQYNEQFF	TGTGCCAGCAGCTTGGGGGGGCAGTACAATGAGCAGTTCTTC
NA	TRBJ2-7	TRBV5-6	NA	CASSLVEGSYEQYF	TGTGCCAGCAGCCTGGTAGAGGGATCCTACGAGCAGTACTTC
NA	TRBJ2-3	TRBV11-3	TRBD2	CASSLGASGGSTDTQYF	TGTGCCAGCAGCTTAGGGGCTAGCGGGGGATCCACAGATACGCAGTATTTT
NA	TRBJ2-7	TRBV27	TRBD2	CASSLLVAGGPAYEQYF	TGTGCCAGCAGTCTATTAGTAGCGGGGGGGCCGGCCTACGAGCAGTACTTC
NA	TRBJ2-3	TRBV5-1	TRBD2	CASETSGGDGDTQYF	TGCGCCAGCGAAACTAGCGGGGGGGATGGAGATACGCAGTATTTT
NA	TRBJ2-7	TRBV2	NA	CASWSIASYEQYF	TGTGCCAGTTGGTCCATTGCGTCCTACGAGCAGTACTTC
NA	TRBJ1-5	TRBV6-1	TRBD1	CASRETPGQGAQPQHF	TGTGCCAGCAGGGAAACTCCGGGACAGGGAGCTCAGCCCCAGCATTTT
NA	TRBJ1-2	TRBV10-2	NA	CASTTTDPYGYTF	TGCGCCAGCACTACGACAGACCCCTATGGCTACACCTTC
NA	TRBJ1-5	TRBV27	NA	CASSLRQGIGRGQPQHF	TGTGCCAGCAGTTTGCGGCAGGGGATTGGTAGAGGTCAGCCCCAGCATTTT
NA	TRBJ2-1	TRBV28	TRBD1	CASRGTGVSYNEQFF	TGTGCCAGCAGGGGGACAGGGGTCTCCTACAATGAGCAGTTCTTC
NA	TRBJ2-1	TRBV11-2	TRBD2	CASSPTSGSGNEQFF	TGTGCCAGCAGCCCCACTAGCGGGAGTGGCAATGAGCAGTTCTTC
NA	TRBJ2-1	TRBV5-1	NA	CASSLTARGEQFF	TGCGCCAGCAGCTTAACGGCGCGGGGTGAGCAGTTCTTC
NA	TRBJ1-4	TRBV5-1	NA	CASTRGAAGEKLFF	TGCGCCAGCACCCGTGGGGCGGCAGGTGAAAAACTGTTTTTT
once	TRBJ2-3	TRBV7-3	TRBD1	CASSPGTGPPLTDTQYF	TGTGCCAGCAGCCCCGGGACAGGGCCTCCCCTCACAGATACGCAGTATTTT
NA	TRBJ2-2	TRBV18	TRBD1	CASSPPTGQTNTGELFF	TGTGCCAGCTCACCACCAACGGGACAGACGAACACCGGGGAGCTGTTTTTT
NA	TRBJ2-1	TRBV5-1	NA	CASSGPGTYSYNEQFF	TGCGCCAGCAGCGGACCCGGGACATACTCCTACAATGAGCAGTTCTTC
NA	TRBJ2-2	TRBV11-3	TRBD1	CASSPRPGQTNTGELFF	TGTGCCAGCAGCCCTAGGCCGGGACAGACGAACACCGGGGAGCTGTTTTTT
NA	TRBJ1-2	TRBV19	NA	CASSMKGYSGYTF	TGTGCCAGTAGTATGAAGGGGTATTCTGGCTACACCTTC
NA	TRBJ2-7	TRBV5-1	NA	CASSQQGGVYEQYF	TGCGCCAGCAGCCAACAGGGAGGGGTCTACGAGCAGTACTTC
NA	TRBJ2-4	TRBV2	TRBD1	CASSELGQMFKNIQYF	TGTGCCAGCAGTGAGCTGGGACAGATGTTCAAAAACATTCAGTACTTC
NA	TRBJ2-1	TRBV11-2	NA	CASSFDSTRFF	TGTGCCAGCAGTTTTGATTCTACCCGGTTCTTC
NA	TRBJ1-1	TRBV25-1	NA	CASSESSQGNTEAFF	TGTGCCAGCAGTGAATCTTCCCAGGGGAACACTGAAGCTTTCTTT
NA	TRBJ2-2	TRBV6-4	NA	CASSDRGRNTGELFF	TGTGCCAGCAGTGACAGGGGTCGAAATACCGGGGAGCTGTTTTTT
NA	TRBJ2-3	TRBV5-1	TRBD2	CASSSFQSGGTSTDTQYF	TGCGCCAGCAGTTCTTTCCAGAGCGGGGGGACTAGCACAGATACGCAGTATTTT
NA	TRBJ1-1	TRBV5-1	NA	CASSLAWGRDTEAFF	TGCGCCAGCAGCTTGGCCTGGGGGAGGGACACTGAAGCTTTCTTT
NA	TRBJ2-1	TRBV9	NA	CASSVGSAEQFF	TGTGCCAGCAGCGTAGGGAGTGCGGAGCAGTTCTTC
once	TRBJ1-1	TRBV15	TRBD1	CATSGRGQTEAFF	TGTGCCACCAGCGGCAGGGGGCAAACTGAAGCTTTCTTT
NA	TRBJ1-1	TRBV18	NA	CASSRSTANTEAFF	TGTGCCAGCTCAAGATCGACAGCGAACACTGAAGCTTTCTTT
NA	TRBJ1-1	TRBV11-2	TRBD1	CASSWGTGGVRAEAFF	TGTGCCAGCAGCTGGGGGACAGGGGGCGTTAGAGCTGAAGCTTTCTTT
NA	TRBJ1-6	TRBV27	TRBD1	CATRDRGVSSPLHF	TGTGCCACCCGGGACAGGGGAGTGTCCTCACCCCTCCACTTT
NA	TRBJ1-3	TRBV5-1	NA	CASSEGAGLSGNTIYF	TGCGCCAGCAGCGAGGGCGCAGGCCTCTCTGGAAACACCATATATTTT
NA	TRBJ1-5	TRBV18	NA	CASSSTGQNQPQHF	TGTGCCAGCTCGTCGACAGGACAAAATCAGCCCCAGCATTTT
NA	TRBJ2-7	TRBV7-8	TRBD1	CASIPTGMNEQYF	TGTGCCAGCATACCGACAGGGATGAACGAGCAGTACTTC
few	TRBJ1-2	TRBV6-6	NA	CASSPRANYGYTF	TGTGCCAGCAGCCCACGAGCTAACTATGGCTACACCTTC
NA	TRBJ2-7	TRBV5-4	NA	CASSSTGQRYEQYF	TGTGCCAGCAGCTCGACAGGACAACGGTACGAGCAGTACTTC
NA	TRBJ2-5	TRBV7-8	NA	CASSLVGEGGETQYF	TGTGCCAGCAGCTTAGTGGGCGAAGGGGGAGAGACCCAGTACTTC
NA	TRBJ1-3	TRBV18	NA	CASSPQQNTIYF	TGTGCCAGCTCACCACAGCAAAACACCATATATTTT
NA	TRBJ2-3	TRBV29-1	NA	CSVATGTDTQYF	TGCAGCGTTGCTACAGGCACAGATACGCAGTATTTT
NA	TRBJ2-5	TRBV5-1	NA	CASSLAFPGNSGETQYF	TGCGCCAGCAGCTTGGCCTTCCCGGGAAATTCGGGAGAGACCCAGTACTTC
NA	TRBJ1-2	TRBV6-5	NA	CASSYPSADNGYTF	TGTGCCAGCAGTTACCCTTCGGCAGACAATGGCTACACCTTC
NA	TRBJ2-1	TRBV2	TRBD2	CASSELGRWGTSGYNEQFF	TGTGCCAGCAGTGAATTGGGGCGTTGGGGGACTAGCGGCTACAATGAGCAGTTCTTC
NA	TRBJ2-7	TRBV6-5	TRBD1	CASSSTTGVRYEQYF	TGTGCCAGCAGTTCCACGACAGGGGTTAGGTACGAGCAGTACTTC
NA	TRBJ2-7	TRBV7-3	NA	CASSVSGLFSYEQYF	TGTGCCAGCAGCGTCTCCGGGTTGTTCTCCTACGAGCAGTACTTC
NA	TRBJ2-7	TRBV27	TRBD1	CASSPEGGSLSYEQYF	TGTGCCAGCAGTCCGGAAGGGGGCTCCCTTTCCTACGAGCAGTACTTC
NA	TRBJ2-7	TRBV29-1	TRBD2	CSVDFWRGSSYEQYF	TGCAGCGTTGACTTTTGGCGGGGGAGCTCCTACGAGCAGTACTTC
NA	TRBJ2-5	TRBV18	TRBD2	CASSPGLAGGTETQYF	TGTGCCAGCTCACCGGGACTAGCGGGAGGAACAGAGACCCAGTACTTC
NA	TRBJ1-4	TRBV7-9	NA	CASSPFGGVGEKLFF	TGTGCCAGCAGCCCATTCGGAGGGGTTGGAGAAAAACTGTTTTTT
NA	TRBJ2-3	TRBV5-1	NA	CASSSWGPDTQYF	TGCGCCAGTAGCTCGTGGGGCCCAGATACGCAGTATTTT